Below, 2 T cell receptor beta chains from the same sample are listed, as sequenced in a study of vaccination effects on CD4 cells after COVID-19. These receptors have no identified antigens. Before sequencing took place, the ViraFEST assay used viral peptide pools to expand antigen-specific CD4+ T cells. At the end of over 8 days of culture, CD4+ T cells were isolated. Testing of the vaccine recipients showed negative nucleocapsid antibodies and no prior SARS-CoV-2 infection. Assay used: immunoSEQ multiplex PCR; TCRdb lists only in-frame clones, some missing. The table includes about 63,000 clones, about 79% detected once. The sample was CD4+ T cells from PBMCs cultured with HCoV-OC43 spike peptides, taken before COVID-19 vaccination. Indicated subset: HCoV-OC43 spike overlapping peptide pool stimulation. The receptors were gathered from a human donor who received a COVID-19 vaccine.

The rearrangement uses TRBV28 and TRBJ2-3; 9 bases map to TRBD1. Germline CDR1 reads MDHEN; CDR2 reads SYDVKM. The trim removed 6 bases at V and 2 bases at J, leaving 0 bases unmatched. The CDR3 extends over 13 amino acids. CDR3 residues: CASRQGATDTQYF. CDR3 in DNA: TGTGCCAGCAGACAGGGGGCCACAGATACGCAGTATTTT.

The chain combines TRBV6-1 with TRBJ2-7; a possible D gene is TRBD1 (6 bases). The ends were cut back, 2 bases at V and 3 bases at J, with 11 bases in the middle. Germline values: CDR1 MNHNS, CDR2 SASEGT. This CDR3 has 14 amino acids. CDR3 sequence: CASSEPRDNYEQYV. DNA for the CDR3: TGTGCCAGCAGTGAACCTCGGGACAACTACGAGCAGTACGTC.